The sample holds a few counts of the clone carrying this T cell receptor beta chain. A second 7 to 11 cycle PCR used barcoded and J-beta primers. TCRdb re-analysed the 5' RACE reads in MiXCR, keeping a single row per CDR3 protein. There are 1.5 million to 2 million distinct CDR3 sequences in the sample; roughly 32% occur only once, and approximately 11% lies in the top ten. This entry belongs to a study of blood T cells in healthy people across ages. CDR3 length: 15 amino acids. Germline CDR1 and CDR2: LGHDT and YNNKEL (reference sequence). The germline V and J ends were trimmed by 3 bases and 0 bases, with 11 bases remaining between them.

The sample consisted of blood. The chain joins TRBV3-1 to TRBJ1-2; TRBD1 might be the D (6 bases). The origin of this receptor is a woman aged 25 to 39 in good health. CDR3 nucleotide sequence: TGTGCCAGCAGCCAGAGAGGGGGTCCTAACTATGGCTACACCTTC. As protein: CASSQRGGPNYGYTF.